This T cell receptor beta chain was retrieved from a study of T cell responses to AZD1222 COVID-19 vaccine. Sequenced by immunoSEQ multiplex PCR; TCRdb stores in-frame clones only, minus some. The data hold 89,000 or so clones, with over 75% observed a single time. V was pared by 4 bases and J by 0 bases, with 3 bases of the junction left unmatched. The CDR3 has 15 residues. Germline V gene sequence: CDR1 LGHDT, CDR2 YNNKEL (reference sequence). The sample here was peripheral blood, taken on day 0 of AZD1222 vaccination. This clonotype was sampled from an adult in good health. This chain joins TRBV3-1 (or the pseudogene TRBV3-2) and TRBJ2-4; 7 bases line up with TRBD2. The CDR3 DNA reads TGTGCCAGCAGCCCTGCGGGGGTAGCCAAAAACATTCAGTACTTC. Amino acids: CASSPAGVAKNIQYF.